Each of the 25 T cell receptor beta chains below was sequenced from the same sample in a study of cytomegalovirus exposure and HLA in healthy donors. Both 60 Vbeta primers and 13 Jbeta primers went into the PCR. Assay used: immunoSEQ multiplex PCR; TCRdb lists only in-frame clones, some missing. The table records 210,000 or so clones, 77% of them present only once. The material sequenced was PBMCs. All receptors derive from a woman aged 55-70 years in good health and CMV-seropositive.

This CDR3 is CASCRDRQETQYF. As DNA, the CDR3 is TGTGCCAGCTGCCGGGACAGACAAGAGACCCAGTACTTC. The rearrangement joins TRBV7-2 to TRBJ2-5; 7 bases match TRBD1. The V gene's germline CDR1 is SGHTA and CDR2 FQGNSA. V shed 8 bases and J 2 bases; nucleotides not matched to a gene: 5. The CDR3 is made up of 13 amino acids.

This chain uses TRBV4-1 with TRBJ1-4; TRBD1 aligns across 9 bases. J lost 7 bases, V lost 3 bases, and 6 bases had no gene match. Germline V CDR1 and CDR2: MGHRA, YSYEKL. CDR3 length: 15 amino acids. The DNA for the CDR3 is TGCGCCAGCAGCCAGGACAGGGGTGGGCGTGAAAAACTGTTTTTT. The encoded protein is CASSQDRGGREKLFF.

The genes are TRBV7-9 and TRBJ1-2; D gene uncertain. Germline V lookup: CDR1 SEHNR, CDR2 FQNEAQ (reference sequence). V lost 5 bases and J 4 bases, leaving 14 bases between the germline ends. The CDR3 has 14 amino acids. The CDR3 DNA follows: TGTGCCAGCAGCCTAAAACAGACCCTCTATGGCTACACCTTC. This codes for CASSLKQTLYGYTF. Based on the CDR3 plus reference TRBV7-9 and TRBJ1-2, the full variable domain is DTGVSQNPRHKITKRGQNVTFRCDPISEHNRLYWYRQTLGQGPEFLTYFQNEAQLEKSRLLSDRFSAERPKGSFSTLEIQRTEQGDSAMYLCASSLKQTLYGYTFGSGTRLTVV.

This clone has a single count. The chain uses TRBV5-1 and TRBJ2-5; D is ambiguous. This CDR3 is built from 14 residues. V was cut by 0 bases and J by 2 bases, with 8 bases left in between. CDR1 and CDR2 from the germline V gene are SGHRS and YFSETQ. Here the CDR3 DNA reads TGCGCCAGCAGCTTGGATTCGGGTCAAGAGACCCAGTACTTC. It specifies CASSLDSGQETQYF.

This clone has more than one count but fewer than ten. The gene calls are TRBV2 and TRBJ1-2; 8 positions agree with TRBD1. Germline lookup yields CDR1 SNHLY and CDR2 FYNNEI. V trimming: 2 bases; J trimming: 6 bases; junction bases outside the gene matches: 5. The CDR3 has 14 amino acids. The chain's CDR3 is CASSERAGGNGYTF. In DNA, the CDR3 is TGTGCCAGCAGTGAAAGGGCAGGGGGCAATGGCTACACCTTC. Complete variable domain (other parts from reference TRBV2 and TRBJ1-2): EPEVTQTPSHQVTQMGQEVILRCVPISNHLYFYWYRQILGQKVEFLVSFYNNEISEKSEIFDDQFSVERPDGSNFTLKIRSTKLEDSAMYFCASSERAGGNGYTFGSGTRLTVV.

The rearrangement uses TRBV5-5 and TRBJ1-1, with D perhaps matching TRBD1 (6 bases). This CDR3 comprises 16 residues. Germline values: CDR1 SGHKS, CDR2 YYEKEE (reference sequence). The ends were cut back, 0 bases at V and 5 bases at J, with 17 bases in the middle. CDR3 DNA: TGTGCCAGCAGCTTGGCAGGGGAGGGGAGGGAGACTGAAGCTTTCTTT. It codes for CASSLAGEGRETEAFF.

The V and J genes are TRBV28 and TRBJ2-7; 7 bases are shared with TRBD1. The germline gives CDR1 MDHEN, CDR2 SYDVKM. Germline trimming cut 5 bases from V and 4 bases from J; bases unmatched to any gene: 8. This CDR3 is 14 amino acids long. The CDR3 here is CASSPLGTAYEQYF. The DNA for the CDR3 is TGTGCCAGCAGTCCCTTGGGGACAGCTTACGAGCAGTACTTC.

Comments on this clone: This sample includes further DNA sequences coding for the same CDR3. The V call is TRBV18, the J call TRBJ2-5; D remains ambiguous. The ends were cut back, 5 bases at V and 2 bases at J, with 3 bases in the middle. Germline V gene lookup returns CDR1 KGHSH and CDR2 LQKENI. The CDR3 consists of 11 residues. CDR3 nucleotide sequence: TGTGCCAGCTCATCGCAAGAGACCCAGTACTTC. Protein sequence: CASSSQETQYF.

The rearrangement joins TRBV12-5 to TRBJ2-2; the match to TRBD2 covers 13 bases. This CDR3 comprises 17 residues. Trimming took 1 base from V and 7 from J; bases not matched to a gene: 6. The germline V gene encodes CDR1 LGHNT and CDR2 FRNRAP. For the CDR3, the DNA is TGTGCTAGTGGTTTGGGTAGGACTAGCGGGAGTATCGGGGAGCTGTTTTTT. Amino acid sequence: CASGLGRTSGSIGELFF.

Remarks on this clone: This CDR3 is also generated by other DNA sequences in the sample. The V and J genes are TRBV18 and TRBJ1-3; no firm D call. The V gene's germline CDR1 is KGHSH and CDR2 LQKENI. The CDR3 loop spans 16 amino acids. Trimming stripped 3 bases from V and 0 bases from J, with 12 bases between. The CDR3 sequence is CASSPYDSSSGNTIYF. The DNA for the CDR3 is TGTGCCAGCTCACCTTACGACTCAAGCTCTGGAAACACCATATATTTT.

The chain joins TRBV7-8 to TRBJ2-7; TRBD2 matches 13 bases. Germline values: CDR1 SGHVS, CDR2 FQNEAQ. The trim removed 5 bases at V and 6 bases at J, leaving 7 bases unmatched. The CDR3 sequence is 15 residues long. This chain's CDR3 is CASSPLGTSGTEQYF. CDR3 in DNA: TGTGCCAGCAGCCCACTTGGGACTAGCGGGACCGAGCAGTACTTC.

V gene TRBV7-2 combines with J gene TRBJ1-3, with D possibly matching TRBD1 (5 bases). Germline V gives CDR1 SGHTA, CDR2 FQGNSA. Trimming shortened V by 4 bases and J by 3 bases, and 13 bases separated the two germline ends. CDR3 length: 15 residues. DNA for the CDR3: TGTGCCAGCAGCTCCCAACCAGGGTTTGGAAACACCATATATTTT. Amino acids: CASSSQPGFGNTIYF. The full variable domain, with the rest looked up from reference TRBV7-2 and TRBJ1-3, is GAGVSQSPSNKVTEKGKDVELRCDPISGHTALYWYRQSLGQGLEFLIYFQGNSAPDKSGLPSDRFSAERTGGSVSTLTIQRTQQEDSAVYLCASSSQPGFGNTIYFGEGSWLTVV.

V and J are TRBV15 and TRBJ2-1; D possibly corresponds to TRBD2 (5 bases). Germline lookup yields CDR1 LNHNV and CDR2 YYDKDF (reference sequence). The CDR3 extends over 15 amino acids. The germline V and J ends were trimmed by 1 base and 4 bases, with 11 bases remaining between them. The CDR3 loop is CATSRVGNRYNEQFF. As DNA, the CDR3 is TGTGCCACCAGCAGAGTCGGGAACAGATACAATGAGCAGTTCTTC.

CDR3 protein: CAISESGAPETQYF. The CDR3 DNA is TGTGCCATCAGTGAGTCTGGGGCGCCGGAGACCCAGTACTTC. The chain carries TRBV10-3 and TRBJ2-5; a weak D match, TRBD1 (5 bases). V was trimmed by 0 bases and J by 5 bases, leaving 10 bases between them. CDR1 ENHRY and CDR2 SYGVKD come from the germline V gene. This CDR3 has 14 residues.

This clone showed up just a few times. The chain couples TRBV6-5 to TRBJ2-2; D is unresolved. Trimming took 6 bases from V and 1 from J, leaving 9 bases between them. CDR1 is MNHEY, CDR2 SVGAGI, per germline. The CDR3 extends over 14 amino acids. The CDR3 sequence is CASRVRVNTGELFF. CDR3 DNA: TGTGCCAGCAGGGTGAGAGTGAACACCGGGGAGCTGTTTTTT.

This chain links TRBV19 with TRBJ1-5; D unclear. CDR3 length: 14 residues. Germline CDR1 LNHDA, CDR2 SQIVND (reference sequence). V lost 5 bases to trimming and J lost 6 bases, with 14 bases between them. As DNA, the CDR3 is TGTGCCAGTAGTCCCCGGTATGGGAGTCAGCCCCAGCATTTT. The encoded protein is CASSPRYGSQPQHF.

The chain joins TRBV15 to TRBJ1-4; unclear D gene. Germline V lookup: CDR1 LNHNV, CDR2 YYDKDF (reference sequence). V was shortened by 5 bases and J by 0 bases, with 13 bases between the two germline ends. The CDR3 covers 16 residues. CDR3 nucleotides: TGTGCCACCAGCCCGCTTCTAACGGCAACTAATGAAAAACTGTTTTTT. Its translation: CATSPLLTATNEKLFF.

The chain employs TRBV7-9 and TRBJ1-1, with 8 bases identical to TRBD1. This CDR3 is 15 amino acids long. CDR1 is SEHNR and CDR2 is FQNEAQ in the germline V gene (reference sequence). After removal of 2 bases from V and 8 bases from J, the junction contained 10 bases not matched to a gene. The CDR3 loop reads CASSLLGSRTGEAFF. CDR3 coding DNA: TGTGCCAGCAGCTTACTGGGATCCCGGACAGGGGAAGCTTTCTTT.

This chain links TRBV7-9 with TRBJ2-5, with D perhaps TRBD2 (5 bases). The DNA end favors TRBJ2-7, so the J call may be wrong. This CDR3 has 14 amino acids. Germline V gives CDR1 SEHNR, CDR2 FQNEAQ (reference sequence). CDR3 region: CASSFRGSSYEQYF. CDR3 DNA: TGTGCCAGCAGCTTTAGAGGGTCGAGCTACGAGCAGTACTTC.

The chain combines TRBV6-1 with TRBJ2-2; 12 nucleotides agree with TRBD2. J lost 7 bases, V lost 1 base, and 10 bases had no gene match. This CDR3 is built from 18 residues. The germline gives CDR1 MNHNS, CDR2 SASEGT. As DNA, the CDR3 is TGTGCCAGCAGTGAAGTCGTCCTAGCGGGAGGGGAGGACGGGGAGCTGTTTTTT. Translating it yields CASSEVVLAGGEDGELFF.

The genes are TRBV7-9 and TRBJ1-1; no reliable D call. V was pared by 1 base and J by 1 base, with 10 bases between. There are 15 residues in the CDR3. Germline-derived CDR1 and CDR2 are SEHNR and FQNEAQ (reference sequence). In DNA form, the CDR3 reads TGTGCCAGCAGCTTAGATACATGGGCGAACACTGAAGCTTTCTTT. Translating it yields CASSLDTWANTEAFF. Variable domain in full (rest from reference TRBV7-9 and TRBJ1-1): DTGVSQNPRHKITKRGQNVTFRCDPISEHNRLYWYRQTLGQGPEFLTYFQNEAQLEKSRLLSDRFSAERPKGSFSTLEIQRTEQGDSAMYLCASSLDTWANTEAFFGQGTRLTVV.

This chain links TRBV10-1 with TRBJ2-3; TRBD2 agrees at 8 bases. Losses at the gene ends were 5 bases for V and 3 bases for J; bases not matched to a gene: 10. CDR1 WNHNN and CDR2 SYGVQD come from the germline V gene (reference sequence). There are 16 residues in the CDR3. The CDR3 reads CASSKSSGRGTDTQYF. CDR3 nucleotide sequence: TGCGCCAGCAGTAAAAGCAGCGGGAGAGGAACAGATACGCAGTATTTT.

The chain carries TRBV7-7 and TRBJ2-3; tentatively, D is TRBD2 (6 bases). The germline CDR1 and CDR2 sequences are SSHAT and FNYEAQ (reference sequence). V lost 3 bases, J lost 6 bases, and 10 bases lay in between. The CDR3 consists of 13 residues. The DNA of the CDR3 is TGTGCCAGCAGCTTGGGACTTTTGGATACGCAGTATTTT. Translation gives CASSLGLLDTQYF.

The chain joins TRBV5-1 to TRBJ2-7, with 7 bases lining up with TRBD1. Trimming took 2 bases from V and 3 from J; bases not matched to a gene: 8. CDR1 and CDR2 from the germline V gene are SGHRS and YFSETQ. CDR3 length equals 15 residues. The CDR3 DNA sequence: TGCGCCAGCAGCTTACTCCAGGGGGACAACTACGAGCAGTACTTC. This encodes CASSLLQGDNYEQYF. The full variable domain, rest sourced from reference TRBV5-1 and TRBJ2-7, is KAGVTQTPRYLIKTRGQQVTLSCSPISGHRSVSWYQQTPGQGLQFLFEYFSETQRNKGNFPGRFSGRQFSNSRSEMNVSTLELGDSALYLCASSLLQGDNYEQYFGPGTRLTVT.

V is TRBV2 and J is TRBJ1-1, with D possibly matching TRBD1 (5 bases). V dropped 3 bases and J dropped 4 bases, with 9 bases sitting between them. Germline-derived CDR1 and CDR2 are SNHLY and FYNNEI. CDR3 length: 13 amino acids. CDR3 coding DNA: TGTGCCAGCAGTGAGGGGGGGAGCACTGAAGCTTTCTTT. Encoded protein: CASSEGGSTEAFF.